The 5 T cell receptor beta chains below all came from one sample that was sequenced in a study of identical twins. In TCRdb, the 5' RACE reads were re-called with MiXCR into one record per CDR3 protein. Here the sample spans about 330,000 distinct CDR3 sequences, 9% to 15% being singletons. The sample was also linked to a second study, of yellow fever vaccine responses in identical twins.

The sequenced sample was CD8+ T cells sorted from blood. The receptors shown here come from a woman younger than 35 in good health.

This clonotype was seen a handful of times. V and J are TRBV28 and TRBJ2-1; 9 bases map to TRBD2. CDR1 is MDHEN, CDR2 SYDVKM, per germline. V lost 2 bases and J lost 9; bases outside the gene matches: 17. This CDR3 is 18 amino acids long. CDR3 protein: CASSLPIWLAGPPGEQFF. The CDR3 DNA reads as TGTGCCAGCAGTTTACCTATCTGGCTAGCGGGACCGCCGGGTGAGCAGTTCTTC. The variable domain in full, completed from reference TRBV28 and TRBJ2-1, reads DVKVTQSSRYLVKRTGEKVFLECVQDMDHENMFWYRQDPGLGLRLIYFSYDVKMKEKGDIPEGYSVSREKKERFSLILESASTNQTSMYLCASSLPIWLAGPPGEQFFGPGTRLTVL.

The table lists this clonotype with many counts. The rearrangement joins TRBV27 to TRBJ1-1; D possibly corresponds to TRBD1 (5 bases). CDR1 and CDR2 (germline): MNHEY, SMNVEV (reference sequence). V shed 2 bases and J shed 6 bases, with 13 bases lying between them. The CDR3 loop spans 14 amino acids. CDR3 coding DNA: TGTGCCAGCAGTTTAGGGGGATCAAGTTCTGAAGCTTTCTTT. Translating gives CASSLGGSSSEAFF.

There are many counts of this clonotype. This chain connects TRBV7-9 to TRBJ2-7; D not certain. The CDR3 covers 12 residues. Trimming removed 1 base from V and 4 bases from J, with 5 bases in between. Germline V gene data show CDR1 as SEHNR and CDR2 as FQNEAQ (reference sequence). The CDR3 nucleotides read TGTGCCAGCAGCTTAGGGAGTTACGAGCAGTACGTC. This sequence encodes CASSLGSYEQYV.

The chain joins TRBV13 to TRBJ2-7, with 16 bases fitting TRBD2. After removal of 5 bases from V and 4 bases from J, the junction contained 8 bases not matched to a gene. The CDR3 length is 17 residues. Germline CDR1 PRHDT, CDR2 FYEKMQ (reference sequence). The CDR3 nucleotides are TGTGCCAGCAGCAAAGGGACTAGCGGGGGGGCAGGATACGAGCAGTACGTC. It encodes CASSKGTSGGAGYEQYV.

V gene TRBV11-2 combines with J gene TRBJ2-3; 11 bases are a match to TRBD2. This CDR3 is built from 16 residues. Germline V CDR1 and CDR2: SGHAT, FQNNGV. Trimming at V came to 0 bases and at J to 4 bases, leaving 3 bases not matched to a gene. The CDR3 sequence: CASSLEIAGGADTQYF. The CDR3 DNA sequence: TGTGCCAGCAGCTTAGAGATAGCGGGGGGGGCAGATACGCAGTATTTT.